These 20 T cell receptor beta chains were all obtained from the same sample, sequenced in a study of Ad26.COV2.S vaccination and SARS-CoV-2 variants. Repertoires were generated with immunoSEQ multiplex PCR, while TCRdb's copy carries only in-frame clones and drops some. Of 380,000 or so clones detected, 80% to 90% appear once; the ten largest clones hold roughly 10%. The treatment was: roughly 19 received Ad26.COV2.S at low or high dose, single or two shots; 5 received placebo; per-sample allocation not given. Sampling was done on day 63 after the first vaccine or placebo injection. The specimen was peripheral blood, collected in a trial of Ad26.COV2.S vaccine versus placebo. Every receptor here comes from a person between 18 and 60 years old who received the Ad26.COV2.S COVID-19 vaccine or a placebo.

The count of this clone is one. The V gene is TRBV5-1, the J gene TRBJ1-1, with 10 bases identical to TRBD1. Germline CDR1 reads SGHRS; CDR2 reads YFSETQ. The CDR3 length is 17 residues. J was trimmed by 4 bases and V by 4 bases; bases with no gene match: 13. The CDR3 bases are TGCGCCAGCAGCCCCCGTCCTTTCGGACAGGGGGTCACTGAAGCTTTCTTT. It specifies CASSPRPFGQGVTEAFF.

This sequence joins TRBV12-5 and TRBJ2-5, with 9 bases fitting TRBD2. CDR3 length equals 15 residues. The germline CDR1 and CDR2 sequences are LGHNT and FRNRAP. Trimming removed 1 base from V and 2 bases from J; junction bases left unmatched: 2. The CDR3 DNA is TGTGCTAGTGGTTTGGGTCTAGCGGGGCAAGAGACCCAGTACTTC. Translating it yields CASGLGLAGQETQYF.

This clone was detected a few times. The chain carries TRBV28 and TRBJ1-1; D not resolved. The CDR3 runs 12 residues. The germline gives CDR1 MDHEN, CDR2 SYDVKM. The V end lost 3 bases, the J end lost 0 bases, and 2 bases lay between the germline ends. The CDR3 loop is CASSLVNTEAFF. DNA of the CDR3: TGTGCCAGCAGTTTGGTGAACACTGAAGCTTTCTTT. Full variable domain (rest looked up from reference TRBV28 and TRBJ1-1): DVKVTQSSRYLVKRTGEKVFLECVQDMDHENMFWYRQDPGLGLRLIYFSYDVKMKEKGDIPEGYSVSREKKERFSLILESASTNQTSMYLCASSLVNTEAFFGQGTRLTVV.

CDR3 sequence reads: CASSRSTGPRGRNQPQHF. In DNA, the CDR3 is TGTGCCAGCAGCCGCAGCACGGGACCCAGAGGGAGGAATCAGCCCCAGCATTTT. The rearrangement joins TRBV6-2 or TRBV6-3 to TRBJ1-5; D possibly corresponds to TRBD1 (5 bases). The CDR3 loop spans 18 amino acids. V dropped 6 bases and J dropped 4 bases, with 25 bases sitting between them. Germline-derived CDR1 and CDR2 are MNHEY and SVGEGT.

The chain uses TRBV7-9 and TRBJ2-5, with a tentative D call TRBD2 (6 bases). With 1 base removed from V and 4 bases from J, the gap between germline ends came to 10 bases. The CDR3 sequence is 14 residues long. Germline assignment: CDR1 SEHNR and CDR2 FQNEAQ (reference sequence). The CDR3 nucleotides read TGTGCCAGCAGCTTAGAGAATAGCGGAGAGACCCAGTACTTC. This translates into CASSLENSGETQYF.

This clone was detected once. The V gene is TRBV4-2, the J gene TRBJ2-1; 7 positions agree with TRBD1. With V trimmed by 1 base and J by 4 bases, 7 bases remained unmatched. Germline V lookup: CDR1 LGHNA, CDR2 YNFKEQ. The CDR3 consists of 16 residues. The CDR3 reads CASSQGTGAKYNEQFF. The CDR3 nucleotides read TGTGCCAGCAGCCAAGGAACAGGGGCGAAATACAATGAGCAGTTCTTC.

This chain links TRBV25-1 with TRBJ2-7; possibly TRBD1 for D (6 bases). Germline V CDR1 and CDR2: MGHDK, SYGVNS. The germline V and J ends were trimmed by 10 bases and 0 bases, with 16 bases remaining between them. This CDR3 spans 14 amino acids. CDR3 protein: CATSSDRLSYEQYF. The CDR3 region has the DNA TGTGCCACCAGCTCGGACAGACTCTCCTACGAGCAGTACTTC.

This chain uses TRBV29-1 with TRBJ1-2, with unresolved D. V dropped 7 bases and J dropped 4 bases, with 13 bases sitting between them. The CDR3 extends over 12 amino acids. CDR1 is SQVTM, CDR2 ANQGSEA, per germline. CDR3 in DNA: TGCAGCGCAGTCTCTCGGGGCTATGGCTACACCTTC. As protein: CSAVSRGYGYTF.

The J gene is TRBJ1-6, the V gene TRBV7-9; a weak D match, TRBD1 (6 bases). V gave up 7 bases and J gave up 6 bases, with 16 bases separating them. CDR3 length equals 15 residues. CDR1 and CDR2 (germline): SEHNR, FQNEAQ (reference sequence). The CDR3 sequence is CASTQGGLFNSPLHF. In DNA form, the CDR3 reads TGTGCCAGCACCCAAGGGGGGCTATTTAATTCACCCCTCCACTTT.

The chain links TRBV10-1 to TRBJ2-5; TRBD2 might be the D (5 bases). V gave up 2 bases and J gave up 5 bases, with 9 bases separating them. The CDR3 is 13 residues long. Germline CDR1 is WNHNN and CDR2 is SYGVQD (reference sequence). The CDR3: CASSENQRETQYF. The CDR3, as DNA: TGCGCCAGCAGTGAGAACCAGCGGGAGACCCAGTACTTC.

The chain employs TRBV27 and TRBJ1-1; tentatively, D is TRBD1 (5 bases). Trimming removed 4 bases at V and 4 bases at J, with 10 bases between. Germline CDR1 is MNHEY and CDR2 is SMNVEV (reference sequence). The CDR3 is made up of 13 amino acids. The CDR3 sequence: CASSSGGSTEAFF. Written as DNA, the CDR3 is TGTGCCAGCAGTTCGGGGGGATCCACTGAAGCTTTCTTT.

The genes are TRBV6-4 and TRBJ2-2, with TRBD1 matching over 7 bases. CDR3 size: 13 residues. The germline gives CDR1 MRHNA, CDR2 SNTAGT. V lost 6 bases to trimming and J lost 6 bases; unmatched junction nucleotides: 4. This CDR3 is CASRTGAAGELFF. DNA for the CDR3: TGTGCCAGCAGAACAGGGGCTGCCGGGGAGCTGTTTTTT.

This clone was seen only a few times. The chain combines TRBV27 with TRBJ1-5; D unresolved. Deletions cut 5 bases from V and 10 bases from J, with 18 bases between. This CDR3 region has 14 residues. CDR1 is MNHEY and CDR2 is SMNVEV in the germline V gene (reference sequence). The CDR3 DNA follows: TGTGCCAGCAGTCCTAAGACGGTCTCTCAACCCCAGCATTTT. This encodes CASSPKTVSQPQHF.

This clone was detected once. The rearrangement uses TRBV5-1 and TRBJ2-1; no clear D. The V end lost 1 base, the J end lost 8 bases, and 19 bases lay between the germline ends. Germline V gene lookup returns CDR1 SGHRS and CDR2 YFSETQ. The CDR3 covers 16 residues. In DNA, the CDR3 is TGCGCCAGCAGCTTGATTTCAGCGACGAAGGTCGATGAGCAGTTCTTC. Protein product: CASSLISATKVDEQFF.

The chain has TRBV5-3 and TRBJ2-7; 9 bases agree with TRBD1. TRBV5-3 is marked as an open reading frame, function uncertain. The CDR3 is 15 amino acids. The trim removed 4 bases at V and 1 base at J, leaving 6 bases unmatched. The CDR3 sequence is CARSIRDRASYEQYF. The CDR3 nucleotides read TGTGCCAGAAGCATCCGGGACAGGGCTTCCTACGAGCAGTACTTC.

This clone was picked up one time. The chain has TRBV29-1 and TRBJ1-2; 8 bases agree with TRBD1. This CDR3 has 15 amino acids. V was pared by 6 bases and J by 4 bases, with 13 bases of the junction left unmatched. Germline V gene lookup returns CDR1 SQVTM and CDR2 ANQGSEA. This CDR3 reads CSVLGQGGSVYGYTF. The CDR3 DNA reads as TGCAGCGTCCTCGGACAGGGAGGTTCCGTCTATGGCTACACCTTC. Full variable domain (rest looked up from reference TRBV29-1 and TRBJ1-2): SAVISQKPSRDICQRGTSLTIQCQVDSQVTMMFWYRQQPGQSLTLIATANQGSEATYESGFVIDKFPISRPNLTFSTLTVSNMSPEDSSIYLCSVLGQGGSVYGYTFGSGTRLTVV.

The chain combines TRBV9 with TRBJ1-1; weak D call: TRBD1 (6 bases). This CDR3 spans 14 amino acids. Per germline, CDR1 SGDLS and CDR2 YYNGEE. V dropped 0 bases and J dropped 7 bases, with 13 bases sitting between them. This CDR3 is CASSVATGTVEAFF. CDR3 sequence (DNA): TGTGCCAGCAGCGTAGCTACAGGGACCGTTGAAGCTTTCTTT.

This CDR3 is CASSSIGQGTYNEQFF. In DNA, the CDR3 is TGTGCCAGCAGCTCTATCGGACAGGGGACCTACAATGAGCAGTTCTTC. The V gene is TRBV9, the J gene TRBJ2-1, with 9 nucleotides matching TRBD1. Germline V gives CDR1 SGDLS, CDR2 YYNGEE. This CDR3 has 16 amino acids. J gave up 2 bases and V 4 bases, and 7 bases lay outside the gene matches.

The V gene is TRBV19, the J gene TRBJ2-7, with 8 nucleotides matching TRBD2. CDR3 length: 14 residues. V lost 6 bases, J lost 2 bases, and 6 bases stayed unmatched. The germline V gene encodes CDR1 LNHDA and CDR2 SQIVND (reference sequence). CDR3 sequence (DNA): TGTGCCAGTAGGATCTCGGGACTAGCCTACGAGCAGTACTTC. It is translated as CASRISGLAYEQYF.

V gene TRBV7-6 combines with J gene TRBJ2-5; weak D call: TRBD2 (6 bases). The CDR3 totals 15 residues. V lost 1 base, J lost 4 bases, and 13 bases lay in between. The germline V gene has CDR1 SGHVS and CDR2 FNYEAQ. In DNA, the CDR3 is TGTGCCAGCAGCTTAGGGGGGACTGGCGGAGAGACCCAGTACTTC. It encodes CASSLGGTGGETQYF.